The subject of this entry is one TCR beta chain. The patients had HPV-negative, locally advanced oral cavity squamous cell carcinoma. This CDR3 contains 13 residues. Germline CDR1 reads MGHRA; CDR2 reads YSYEKL. Trimming pared 0 bases from V and 4 bases from J, leaving 6 bases between. Generated by immunoSEQ multiplex PCR, the TCRdb table keeps only in-frame clones and is missing some. This sample has tens of thousands of clones, with around four fifths found just once. The data were taken from a study of neoadjuvant anti-PD-1 for oral cavity cancer. The sample in question was PBMCs, obtained before nivolumab (anti-PD-1) treatment. The V gene is TRBV4-1, the J gene TRBJ1-1; D ambiguous. The sequence was collected from a person aged 35-79 years with oral cavity squamous cell carcinoma. CDR3 in amino acids: CASSQELLTEAFF. CDR3 sequence (DNA): TGCGCCAGCAGCCAAGAGTTACTCACTGAAGCTTTCTTT.